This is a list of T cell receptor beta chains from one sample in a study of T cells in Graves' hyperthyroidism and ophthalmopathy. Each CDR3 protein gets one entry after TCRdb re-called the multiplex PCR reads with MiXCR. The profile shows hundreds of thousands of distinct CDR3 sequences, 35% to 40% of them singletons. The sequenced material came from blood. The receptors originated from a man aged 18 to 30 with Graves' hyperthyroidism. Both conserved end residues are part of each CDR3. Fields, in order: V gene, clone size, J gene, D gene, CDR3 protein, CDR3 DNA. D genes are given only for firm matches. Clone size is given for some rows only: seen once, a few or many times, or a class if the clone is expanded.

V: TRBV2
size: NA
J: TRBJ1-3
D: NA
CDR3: CASSYPAPGNTIYF
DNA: TGTGCCAGCAGTTACCCCGCGCCCGGAAACACCATATATTTT

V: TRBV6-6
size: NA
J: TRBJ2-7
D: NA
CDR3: CASTFGPGSPYEQYF
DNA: TGTGCCAGCACATTCGGGCCGGGGAGTCCCTACGAGCAGTACTTC

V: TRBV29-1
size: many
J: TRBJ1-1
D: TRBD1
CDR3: CSVEEWRTGGTEAFF
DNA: TGCAGCGTTGAAGAGTGGAGGACAGGGGGCACTGAAGCTTTCTTT

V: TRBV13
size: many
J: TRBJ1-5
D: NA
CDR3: CASSFGTNQPQHF
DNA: TGTGCCAGCAGCTTCGGGACAAATCAGCCCCAGCATTTT

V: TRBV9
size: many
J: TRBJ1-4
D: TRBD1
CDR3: CASSFTGVEEKLFF
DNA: TGTGCCAGCAGCTTCACAGGGGTGGAGGAAAAACTGTTTTTT

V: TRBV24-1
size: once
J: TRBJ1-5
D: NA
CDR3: CATMDSNQPQHF
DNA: TGTGCCACCATGGACAGCAATCAGCCCCAGCATTTT

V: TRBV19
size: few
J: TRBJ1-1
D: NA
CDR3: CASSRSQYEAFF
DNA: TGTGCCAGTAGTCGCTCCCAGTACGAAGCTTTCTTT

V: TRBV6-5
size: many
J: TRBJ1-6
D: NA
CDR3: CASSYSGENSPLHF
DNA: TGTGCCAGCAGTTACTCGGGGGAAAATTCACCCCTCCACTTT

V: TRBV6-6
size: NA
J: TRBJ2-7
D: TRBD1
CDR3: CASSSAGTEYFGQYF
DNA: TGTGCCAGCAGCTCCGCCGGGACAGAATATTTCGGGCAGTACTTC

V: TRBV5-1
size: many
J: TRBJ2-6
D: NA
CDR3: CASSLKSSGANVLTF
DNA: TGCGCCAGCAGCCTGAAAAGCTCTGGGGCCAACGTCCTGACTTTC

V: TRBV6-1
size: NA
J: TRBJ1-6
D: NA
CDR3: CASKVGTRGSPLHF
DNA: TGTGCCAGCAAAGTCGGGACGAGGGGGTCACCCCTCCACTTT

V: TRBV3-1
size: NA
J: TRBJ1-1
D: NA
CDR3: CASSPPGRSEAFF
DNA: TGTGCCAGCAGCCCCCCTGGGAGGTCTGAAGCTTTCTTT

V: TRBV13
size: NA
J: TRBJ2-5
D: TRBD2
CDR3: CASSWSSGGAETQYF
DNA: TGTGCCAGCAGTTGGAGTAGCGGGGGGGCGGAGACCCAGTACTTC

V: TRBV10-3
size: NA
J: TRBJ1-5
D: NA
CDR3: CLTSWANSNQPQHF
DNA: TGTCTGACCAGCTGGGCAAATAGCAATCAGCCCCAGCATTTT

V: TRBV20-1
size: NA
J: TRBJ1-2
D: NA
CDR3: CSARDSRGGLSIGYTF
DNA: TGCAGTGCTAGAGACTCCCGGGGGGGACTTTCAATTGGCTACACCTTC

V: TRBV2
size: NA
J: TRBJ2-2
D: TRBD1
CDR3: CASSGGGLKTGELFF
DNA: TGTGCCAGCAGTGGAGGGGGCTTGAAAACCGGGGAGCTGTTTTTT

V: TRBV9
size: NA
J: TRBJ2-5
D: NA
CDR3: CASSQDGGPGTQYF
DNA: TGTGCCAGCAGCCAAGATGGGGGACCGGGGACCCAGTACTTC

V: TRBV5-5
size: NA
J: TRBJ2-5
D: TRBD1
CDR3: CASSLIDRDQETQYF
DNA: TGTGCCAGCAGCTTGATCGACAGGGATCAAGAGACCCAGTACTTC

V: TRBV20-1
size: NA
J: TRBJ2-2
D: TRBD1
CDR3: CSAEAGTGNTGELFF
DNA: TGCAGTGCTGAAGCCGGGACAGGGAACACCGGGGAGCTGTTTTTT

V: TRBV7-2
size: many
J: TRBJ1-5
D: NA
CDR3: CASSWTDNQPQHF
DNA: TGTGCCAGCAGCTGGACAGACAATCAGCCCCAGCATTTT

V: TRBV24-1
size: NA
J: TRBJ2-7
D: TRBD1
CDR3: CATSDPGQGAYEQYF
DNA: TGTGCCACCAGTGATCCGGGACAGGGAGCCTACGAGCAGTACTTC

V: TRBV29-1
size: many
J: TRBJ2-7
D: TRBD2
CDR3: CSVESSGATYEQYF
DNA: TGCAGCGTTGAATCTAGCGGAGCGACCTACGAGCAGTACTTC

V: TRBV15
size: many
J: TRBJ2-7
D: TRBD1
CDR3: CATSIPGQGYEQYF
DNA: TGTGCCACCAGCATCCCGGGACAGGGTTACGAGCAGTACTTC

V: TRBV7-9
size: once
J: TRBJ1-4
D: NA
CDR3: CASSRRVTNEKLFF
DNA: TGTGCCAGCAGCCGCAGGGTAACTAATGAAAAACTGTTTTTT

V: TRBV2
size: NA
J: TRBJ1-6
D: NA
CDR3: CASSDEGPNSPLHF
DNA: TGTGCCAGCAGTGACGAGGGGCCGAATTCACCCCTCCACTTT

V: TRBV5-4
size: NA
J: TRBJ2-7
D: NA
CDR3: CASSLDVGPYEQYF
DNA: TGTGCCAGCAGCTTGGATGTGGGGCCCTACGAGCAGTACTTC

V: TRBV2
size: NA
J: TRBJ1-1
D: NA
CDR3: CATRPRNTEAFF
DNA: TGTGCCACTAGACCCCGGAACACTGAAGCTTTCTTT

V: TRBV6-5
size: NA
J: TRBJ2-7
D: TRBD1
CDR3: CASMRRTGDHEQYF
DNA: TGTGCCAGTATGAGGCGGACAGGGGACCACGAGCAGTACTTC

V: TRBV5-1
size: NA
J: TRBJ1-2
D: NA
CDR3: CASSLGPSGTAYGYTF
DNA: TGCGCCAGCAGCTTGGGCCCGAGCGGAACGGCTTATGGCTACACCTTC

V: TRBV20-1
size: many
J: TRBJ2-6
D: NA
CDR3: CSARRNSGANVLTF
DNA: TGCAGTGCTAGACGTAACTCTGGGGCCAACGTCCTGACTTTC

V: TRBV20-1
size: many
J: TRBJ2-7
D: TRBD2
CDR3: CSALGGRRVEQYF
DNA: TGCAGTGCCCTTGGCGGGAGAAGGGTCGAGCAGTACTTC

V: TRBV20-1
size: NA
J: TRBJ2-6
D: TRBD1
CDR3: CSAGGGTGTNVLTF
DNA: TGCAGTGCTGGGGGGGGGACAGGGACCAACGTCCTGACTTTC

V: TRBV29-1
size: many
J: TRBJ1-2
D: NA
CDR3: CSVGRVLESGLYGYTF
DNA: TGCAGCGTTGGTAGGGTGCTCGAATCGGGGCTCTATGGCTACACCTTC

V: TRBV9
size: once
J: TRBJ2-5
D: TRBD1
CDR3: CASSLSGQPETQYF
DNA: TGTGCCAGCAGCTTATCGGGACAGCCGGAGACCCAGTACTTC

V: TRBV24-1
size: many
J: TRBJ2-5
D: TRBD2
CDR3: CATVEREGQETQYF
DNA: TGTGCCACCGTAGAGCGGGAGGGCCAAGAGACCCAGTACTTC

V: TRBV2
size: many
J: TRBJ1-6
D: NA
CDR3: CASSEATGRSPLHF
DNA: TGTGCCAGCAGTGAAGCAACAGGGCGCTCACCCCTCCACTTT